These 3 T cell receptor beta chains share one sample of origin, sequenced in a study of T cells after yellow fever vaccination. TCRdb re-called the 5' RACE reads through MiXCR, storing one row per CDR3 protein. Of some 340,000 distinct CDR3 sequences in the sample, about 4% were seen once. This sample comprised PBMCs, obtained 5 days after the yellow fever booster vaccination. All receptors come from a man between 18 and 29 years old who received the YFV17D yellow fever vaccine.

About this clonotype itself: A single base separates this from a much larger clone, so it may be a read error. The V gene is TRBV18, the J gene TRBJ2-1; TRBD1 matches 10 bases. The CDR3 consists of 16 residues. The V and J ends lost 6 bases and 9 bases, in that order; junction bases with no gene match: 14. CDR1 and CDR2 from the germline V gene are KGHSH and LQKENI. The CDR3 region is CASSPGTGTGDIEQFF. The CDR3 DNA sequence: TGTGCCAGCTCTCCTGGTACCGGGACAGGGGACATTGAGCAGTTCTTC.

CDR3 residues: CASSLDFIGELFF. The CDR3 DNA is TGTGCCAGCAGTTTAGATTTCATCGGGGAGCTGTTTTTT. The V gene is TRBV28, the J gene TRBJ2-2, with D unresolved. The CDR3 contains 13 residues. CDR1 MDHEN and CDR2 SYDVKM come from the germline V gene. V lost 2 bases and J 7 bases, leaving 8 bases between the germline ends.

In this sample, this clonotype turned up a few times. V is TRBV25-1 and J is TRBJ1-2, with 9 positions matching TRBD1. Germline V gives CDR1 MGHDK, CDR2 SYGVNS. The CDR3 consists of 18 residues. Trimming removed 3 bases from V and 2 bases from J; junction bases left unmatched: 13. CDR3 in amino acids: CASSDTAPDRGANYGYTF. In DNA form, the CDR3 reads TGTGCCAGCAGTGACACCGCCCCTGACAGGGGGGCCAACTATGGCTACACCTTC.